These 28 T cell receptor beta chains were all obtained from the same sample, sequenced in a study of cytomegalovirus exposure and HLA in healthy donors. Profiled with immunoSEQ multiplex PCR; TCRdb holds only in-frame clones, not every one. The profile covers some 230,000 clones, with around nine tenths appearing a single time and approximately 0.99% taken by the ten largest. Sample: PBMCs. The receptor set was obtained from a woman aged 18-30 years in good health and CMV-seronegative.

This clone occurred once. The rearrangement links TRBV2 to TRBJ1-3; 7 bases map to TRBD1. Germline assignment: CDR1 SNHLY and CDR2 FYNNEI. The CDR3 covers 16 residues. With V trimmed by 4 bases and J by 4 bases, 10 bases remained unmatched. The CDR3 DNA reads as TGTGCCAGCAGTGGGGCCGACAGGGTCCGCGGAAACACCATATATTTT. The encoded protein is CASSGADRVRGNTIYF.

The chain links TRBV6-5 to TRBJ2-7; tentatively, D is TRBD1 (5 bases). Trimming shortened V by 6 bases and J by 2 bases, and 14 bases separated the two germline ends. CDR3 length: 14 amino acids. The germline gives CDR1 MNHEY, CDR2 SVGAGI. CDR3 nucleotide sequence: TGTGCCAGCAGGCCGAACAGGCTCCCCTACGAGCAGTACTTC. Translating it yields CASRPNRLPYEQYF.

In DNA, the CDR3 is TGTGCCAGCAGTCCCCAGAGGGGGAATGGCTACACCTTC. This gives the protein CASSPQRGNGYTF. The chain joins TRBV28 to TRBJ1-2, with D possibly TRBD1 on 6 matching bases. The CDR3 runs to 13 residues. From germline, CDR1 is MDHEN and CDR2 SYDVKM. The V gene lost 5 bases and the J gene lost 6 bases, with 13 bases spanning the gap.

This rearrangement joins TRBV11-2 to TRBJ2-7; TRBD2 aligns across 10 bases. Per germline, CDR1 SGHAT and CDR2 FQNNGV. The CDR3 sequence is 14 residues long. The trim removed 4 bases at V and 0 bases at J, leaving 0 bases unmatched. CDR3 nucleotides: TGTGCCAGCAGCTCTAGCGGGAGCTCCTACGAGCAGTACTTC. This sequence encodes CASSSSGSSYEQYF.

This sequence joins TRBV19 and TRBJ2-5; weak D call: TRBD1 (6 bases). CDR1 is LNHDA, CDR2 SQIVND, per germline (reference sequence). V was clipped by 6 bases and J by 5 bases, with 13 bases between them. This CDR3 has 13 amino acids. The CDR3 nucleotides are TGTGCCAGTAGGGCAGGGGCCGGGGAGACCCAGTACTTC. Protein: CASRAGAGETQYF.

This clone has more than one count but fewer than ten. Other DNA sequences from this sample encode an identical CDR3 as well. The chain has TRBV4-1 and TRBJ2-7; TRBD2 might be the D (5 bases). V gave up 1 base and J gave up 3 bases, with 7 bases separating them. CDR1 and CDR2 (germline): MGHRA, YSYEKL. This CDR3 spans 13 amino acids. This CDR3 reads CASSQVRGYEQYF. The CDR3 DNA is TGCGCCAGCAGCCAAGTTCGGGGCTACGAGCAGTACTTC.

This sequence joins TRBV6-4 and TRBJ2-2, with D possibly matching TRBD2 (7 bases). The CDR3 length is 17 residues. The V gene lost 0 bases and the J gene lost 7 bases, with 18 bases spanning the gap. CDR1 is MRHNA and CDR2 is SNTAGT in the germline V gene. In nucleotides, the CDR3 is TGTGCCAGCAGTGACTCGATCGGCGGGCGGGGGCACGGGGAGCTGTTTTTT. It translates to CASSDSIGGRGHGELFF.

The V call is TRBV11-1, the J call TRBJ2-5, with 8 bases lining up with TRBD2. There are 15 residues in the CDR3. Germline V gene lookup returns CDR1 SGHAT and CDR2 FQDESV (reference sequence). V gave up 2 bases and J gave up 5 bases; unmatched junction bases: 7. The CDR3 nucleotides read TGTGCCAGCAGCTTAATCGCTAGCGGGTCGGAGACCCAGTACTTC. It translates to CASSLIASGSETQYF.

This clone was recorded a few times. V and J are TRBV12-5 and TRBJ1-1; D possibly corresponds to TRBD1 (5 bases). The germline V and J ends were trimmed by 8 bases and 5 bases, with 12 bases remaining between them. The germline CDR1 and CDR2 sequences are LGHNT and FRNRAP. This CDR3 contains 12 residues. This CDR3 reads CASCWKGTEAFF. The DNA for the CDR3 is TGTGCTAGTTGCTGGAAGGGGACTGAAGCTTTCTTT. Full variable domain (missing parts from reference TRBV12-5 and TRBJ1-1): DARVTQTPRHKVTEMGQEVTMRCQPILGHNTVFWYRQTMMQGLELLAYFRNRAPLDDSGMPKDRFSAEMPDATLATLKIQPSEPRDSAVYFCASCWKGTEAFFGQGTRLTVV.

This clone was detected once. This sequence joins TRBV11-2 and TRBJ2-1; 9 bases match TRBD1. The CDR3 has 15 amino acids. Germline V gene lookup returns CDR1 SGHAT and CDR2 FQNNGV. V shed 4 bases and J 8 bases; nucleotides not matched to a gene: 9. The CDR3: CASSSDRGSFHEQFF. The CDR3, as DNA: TGTGCCAGCAGCTCAGACAGGGGGTCGTTCCATGAGCAGTTCTTC.

This chain connects TRBV5-4 to TRBJ2-7, with 7 bases identical to TRBD1. CDR3 length: 16 amino acids. Germline values: CDR1 SGHNT, CDR2 YYREEE (reference sequence). Losses at the gene ends were 3 bases for V and 4 bases for J; bases not matched to a gene: 13. CDR3 sequence: CASSSRQGRLGYEQYF. The CDR3 DNA is TGTGCCAGCAGCTCTCGACAGGGCCGATTGGGATACGAGCAGTACTTC.

This clone was counted a single time. The CDR3 is CASRRGLADEQYF. CDR3 DNA sequence: TGCGCCAGCAGACGGGGACTAGCGGACGAGCAGTACTTC. This sequence joins TRBV5-1 and TRBJ2-7; 11 nucleotides agree with TRBD2. The V gene's germline CDR1 is SGHRS and CDR2 YFSETQ. CDR3 length: 13 amino acids. Trimming cost V 5 bases and J 5 bases; bases outside gene matches: 3.

The genes are TRBV7-6 and TRBJ2-5; D possibly corresponds to TRBD1 (7 bases). The V and J ends lost 2 bases and 5 bases respectively, with 18 bases between them. This CDR3 has 16 amino acids. Germline V lookup: CDR1 SGHVS, CDR2 FNYEAQ. The CDR3 DNA follows: TGTGCCAGCAGCTTAAGGTGGCAGGGGGGTACGGAGACCCAGTACTTC. Residues: CASSLRWQGGTETQYF.

The rearrangement uses TRBV23-1 and TRBJ2-7; D gene uncertain. TRBV23-1 is labeled an ORF, and its function is uncertain. This CDR3 contains 14 residues. Trimming removed 8 bases from V and 6 bases from J, with 20 bases in between. In DNA form, the CDR3 reads TGCGCCAGCCCTCATCCGATCACTCGTGGCGAGCAGTACTTC. Translating gives CASPHPITRGEQYF.

The chain joins TRBV19 to TRBJ1-2; TRBD1 matches 12 bases. Looked up from germline, CDR1 is LNHDA and CDR2 is SQIVND (reference sequence). Trimming removed 9 bases from V and 6 bases from J; junction bases left unmatched: 14. This CDR3 has 16 residues. CDR3 in amino acids: CARIRDRGLLFDGYTF. As DNA, the CDR3 is TGTGCCAGGATTAGGGACAGGGGGCTTCTCTTCGATGGCTACACCTTC. Complete variable domain (other parts from reference TRBV19 and TRBJ1-2): DGGITQSPKYLFRKEGQNVTLSCEQNLNHDAMYWYRQDPGQGLRLIYYSQIVNDFQKGDIAEGYSVSREKKESFPLTVTSAQKNPTAFYLCARIRDRGLLFDGYTFGSGTRLTVV.

The chain links TRBV2 to TRBJ1-4, with 7 nucleotides matching TRBD1. V dropped 7 bases and J dropped 7; count of bases not matched to a gene: 9. The CDR3 length is 14 residues. CDR1 and CDR2 from the germline V gene are SNHLY and FYNNEI. CDR3 bases: TGTGCCAGCAAGGGGTGGCAGGGGGTTGAAAAACTGTTTTTT. This codes for CASKGWQGVEKLFF.

The chain recombines TRBV6-5 with TRBJ1-1; D is ambiguous. V lost 11 bases and J lost 1, with 14 bases in between. The CDR3 loop spans 13 amino acids. Per germline, CDR1 MNHEY and CDR2 SVGAGI. The CDR3 loop reads CALGLQKNTEAFF. Here the CDR3 DNA reads TGTGCCCTAGGATTGCAGAAGAACACTGAAGCTTTCTTT.

The chain has TRBV11-3 and TRBJ2-7; possible D gene TRBD2, 5 bases. The CDR3 contains 13 residues. The V end lost 5 bases, the J end lost 3 bases, and 11 bases lay between the germline ends. CDR1 SGHNT and CDR2 YENEEA come from the germline V gene. The CDR3 sequence: CASSPSAGYEQYF. Here the CDR3 DNA reads TGTGCCAGCAGCCCAAGTGCGGGCTACGAGCAGTACTTC.

This chain joins TRBV11-2 and TRBJ2-2; TRBD2 might be the D (5 bases). V dropped 1 base and J dropped 4 bases, with 7 bases sitting between them. Germline CDR1 SGHAT, CDR2 FQNNGV. The CDR3 runs to 14 residues. As DNA, the CDR3 is TGTGCCAGCAGCTTAGGTGCGGGCACCGGGGAGCTGTTTTTT. This encodes CASSLGAGTGELFF.

This clone was detected only once. This may be a read error: a much more frequent sequence differs by one nucleotide. The chain joins TRBV2 to TRBJ2-3; a possible D gene is TRBD1 (6 bases). From germline, CDR1 is SNHLY and CDR2 FYNNEI. The CDR3 extends over 15 amino acids. V was pared by 2 bases and J by 0 bases, with 9 bases between. The CDR3 DNA reads as TGTGCCAGCAGTGAAATGACAGGTAGCACAGATACGCAGTATTTT. It yields the protein CASSEMTGSTDTQYF.

V and J are TRBV25-1 and TRBJ1-2; perhaps TRBD1 as D (5 bases). The germline V and J ends were trimmed by 5 bases and 4 bases, with 11 bases remaining between them. The CDR3 extends over 13 amino acids. The germline V gene encodes CDR1 MGHDK and CDR2 SYGVNS. This CDR3 is CASSSGLGYGYTF. The CDR3 DNA reads as TGTGCCAGCAGTTCGGGACTCGGCTATGGCTACACCTTC.

The chain couples TRBV5-1 to TRBJ2-2; no firm D call. V dropped 0 bases and J dropped 3 bases, with 9 bases sitting between them. This CDR3 is built from 15 residues. The germline V gene encodes CDR1 SGHRS and CDR2 YFSETQ. The CDR3 sequence is CASSLASQDTGELFF. CDR3 DNA: TGCGCCAGCAGCTTGGCCAGCCAGGACACCGGGGAGCTGTTTTTT.

The sample holds a few counts of this clone. A junction boundary mismatches the germline segment, possibly from a read error. The chain couples TRBV27 to TRBJ1-2, with D perhaps matching TRBD1 (6 bases). The CDR3 is 10 residues long. CDR1 and CDR2 from the germline V gene are MNHEY and SMNVEV (reference sequence). In nucleotides, the CDR3 is TGTGCCAGCACCTGGGGGCTCGCATCCTTC. This gives the protein CASTWGLASF.

The table lists this clone with a count of one. J is TRBJ1-1 and V is TRBV9, with D perhaps matching TRBD1 (5 bases). Trimming cost V 4 bases and J 11 bases, with 21 bases left between them. The CDR3 length is 14 residues. Germline-derived CDR1 and CDR2 are SGDLS and YYNGEE. DNA of the CDR3: TGTGCCAGCAGCCGTTCTGTGGACATAGGTGGCGCTTTCTTT. Its protein product is CASSRSVDIGGAFF.

This chain connects TRBV5-1 to TRBJ1-1, with TRBD1 matching 9 bases. In germline, CDR1 is SGHRS, CDR2 YFSETQ. CDR3 length: 14 amino acids. The junction had 3 bases not matched to a gene; V was cut back by 2 bases and J by 4 bases. CDR3 protein: CASSLQTGGTEAFF. CDR3 bases: TGCGCCAGCAGCTTACAGACAGGGGGCACTGAAGCTTTCTTT.

The chain combines TRBV18 with TRBJ1-1; the match to TRBD1 covers 8 bases. This CDR3 has 18 residues. The germline V gene encodes CDR1 KGHSH and CDR2 LQKENI. The V segment lost 1 base and the J segment 3 bases; nucleotides outside the gene matches: 13. CDR3 DNA sequence: TGTGCCAGCTCACCACGCGGACAGGGTGGCTTTGGCGACACTGAAGCTTTCTTT. Protein product: CASSPRGQGGFGDTEAFF.

This clone was detected a few times. The chain employs TRBV6-5 and TRBJ2-7, with TRBD1 matching 7 bases. Germline V gives CDR1 MNHEY, CDR2 SVGAGI. The CDR3 sequence is 15 residues long. The V segment lost 2 bases and the J segment 2 bases; nucleotides outside the gene matches: 6. CDR3 loop: CASSYTRDSAYEQYF. The CDR3 bases are TGTGCCAGCAGTTACACCAGGGACAGTGCCTACGAGCAGTACTTC.

This clone came up a few times. The genes are TRBV30 and TRBJ1-2; maybe TRBD1 (5 bases). The CDR3 is 12 residues long. The ends were cut back, 2 bases at V and 2 bases at J, with 6 bases in the middle. CDR1 is GTSNPN and CDR2 is SVGIG in the germline V gene (reference sequence). The CDR3 sequence: CAWSSGNYGYTF. The CDR3 DNA follows: TGTGCCTGGAGTTCAGGGAACTATGGCTACACCTTC.